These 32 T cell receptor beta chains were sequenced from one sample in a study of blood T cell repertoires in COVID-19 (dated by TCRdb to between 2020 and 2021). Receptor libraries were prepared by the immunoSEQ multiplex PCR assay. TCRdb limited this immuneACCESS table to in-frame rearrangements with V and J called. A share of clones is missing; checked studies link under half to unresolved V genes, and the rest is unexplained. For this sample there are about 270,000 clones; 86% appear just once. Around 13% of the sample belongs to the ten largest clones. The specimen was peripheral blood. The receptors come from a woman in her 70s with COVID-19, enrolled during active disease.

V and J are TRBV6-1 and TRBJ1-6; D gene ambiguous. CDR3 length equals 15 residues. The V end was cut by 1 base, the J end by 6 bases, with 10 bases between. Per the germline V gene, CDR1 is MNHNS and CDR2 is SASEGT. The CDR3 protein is CASSEGRASNSPLHF. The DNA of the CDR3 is TGTGCCAGCAGTGAAGGGAGGGCATCTAATTCACCCCTCCACTTT.

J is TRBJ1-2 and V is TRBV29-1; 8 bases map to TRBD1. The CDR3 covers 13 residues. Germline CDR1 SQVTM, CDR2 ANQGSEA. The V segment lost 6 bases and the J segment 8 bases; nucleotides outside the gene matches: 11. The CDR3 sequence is CSVAGTGFLGYTF. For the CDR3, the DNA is TGCAGCGTAGCCGGGACAGGATTTTTGGGCTACACCTTC.

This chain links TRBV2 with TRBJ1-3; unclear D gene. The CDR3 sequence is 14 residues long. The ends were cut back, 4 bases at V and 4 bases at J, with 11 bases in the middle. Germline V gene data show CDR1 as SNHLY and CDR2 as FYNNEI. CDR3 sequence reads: CASSADIPGNTIYF. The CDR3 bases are TGTGCCAGCAGTGCCGACATTCCCGGAAACACCATATATTTT.

In DNA form, the CDR3 reads TGTGCCAGCAGTTACGCGGGCAGGGGACCTTTTAGCAATCAGCCCCAGCATTTT. Its translation is CASSYAGRGPFSNQPQHF. This chain joins TRBV6-2 or TRBV6-3 and TRBJ1-5, with D possibly matching TRBD1 (6 bases). The V end was cut by 2 bases, the J end by 0 bases, with 17 bases between. Per the germline V gene, CDR1 is MNHEY and CDR2 is SVGEGT. The CDR3 has 18 amino acids.

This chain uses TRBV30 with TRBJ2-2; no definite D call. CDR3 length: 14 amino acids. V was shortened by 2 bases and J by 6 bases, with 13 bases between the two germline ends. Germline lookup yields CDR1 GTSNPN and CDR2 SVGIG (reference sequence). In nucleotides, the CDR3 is TGTGCCTGGAGTCCGATAGAAGTGGCCGGGGAGCTGTTTTTT. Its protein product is CAWSPIEVAGELFF.

CDR3 nucleotides: TGTGCCACCAGTGATGGGGGAGGGGGAAACACCGGGGAGCTGTTTTTT. As protein: CATSDGGGGNTGELFF. The chain couples TRBV24-1 to TRBJ2-2, with D possibly being TRBD2 (7 bases). The CDR3 runs 16 residues. V shed 3 bases and J shed 2 bases, with 12 bases lying between them. The germline CDR1 and CDR2 sequences are KGHDR and SFDVKD.

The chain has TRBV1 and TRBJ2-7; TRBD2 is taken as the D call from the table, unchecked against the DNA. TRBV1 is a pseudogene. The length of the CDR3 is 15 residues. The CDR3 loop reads CTSVYRLADSYEQYF. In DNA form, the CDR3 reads TGCACCAGCGTATATAGACTAGCGGACTCCTACGAGCAGTACTTC.

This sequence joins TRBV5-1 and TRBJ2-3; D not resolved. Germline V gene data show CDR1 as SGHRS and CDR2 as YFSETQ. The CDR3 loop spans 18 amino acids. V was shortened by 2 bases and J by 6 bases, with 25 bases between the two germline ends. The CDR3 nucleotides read TGCGCCAGCAGCTTTGGCGGATCATATCCTTTATACCTGGATACGCAGTATTTT. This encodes CASSFGGSYPLYLDTQYF.

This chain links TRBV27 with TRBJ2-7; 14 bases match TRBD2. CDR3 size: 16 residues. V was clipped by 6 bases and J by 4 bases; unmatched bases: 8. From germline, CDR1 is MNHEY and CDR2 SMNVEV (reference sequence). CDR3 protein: CASRAGTSGGTYEQYF. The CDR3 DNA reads TGTGCCAGCAGAGCGGGGACTAGCGGGGGAACGTACGAGCAGTACTTC.

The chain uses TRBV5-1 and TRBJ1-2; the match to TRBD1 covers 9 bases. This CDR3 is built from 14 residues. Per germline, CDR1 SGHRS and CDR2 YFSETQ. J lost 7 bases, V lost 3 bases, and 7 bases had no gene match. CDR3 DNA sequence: TGCGCCAGCAGCTCGGGACAGGGCACGAGTGGCTACACCTTC. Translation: CASSSGQGTSGYTF.

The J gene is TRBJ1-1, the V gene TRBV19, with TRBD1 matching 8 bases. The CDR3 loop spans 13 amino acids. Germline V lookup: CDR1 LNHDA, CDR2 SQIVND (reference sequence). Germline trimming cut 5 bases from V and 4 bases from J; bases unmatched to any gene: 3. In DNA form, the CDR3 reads TGTGCCAGTAGTCGGGACAGGTTCACTGAAGCTTTCTTT. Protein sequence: CASSRDRFTEAFF.

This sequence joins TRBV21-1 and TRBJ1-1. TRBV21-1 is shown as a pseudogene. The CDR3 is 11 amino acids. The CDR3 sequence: CGLRVNTEAFF. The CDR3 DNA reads TGTGGGCTACGGGTGAACACTGAAGCTTTCTTT.

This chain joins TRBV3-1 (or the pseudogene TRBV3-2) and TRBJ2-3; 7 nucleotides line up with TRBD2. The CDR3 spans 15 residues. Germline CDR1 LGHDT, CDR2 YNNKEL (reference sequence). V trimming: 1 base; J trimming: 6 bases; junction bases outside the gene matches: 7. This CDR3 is CASSQVGGGFDTQYF. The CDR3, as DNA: TGTGCCAGCAGCCAAGTTGGCGGGGGTTTTGATACGCAGTATTTT.

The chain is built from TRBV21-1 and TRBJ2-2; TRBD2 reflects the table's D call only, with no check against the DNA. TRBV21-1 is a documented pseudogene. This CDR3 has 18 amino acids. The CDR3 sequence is CASSKVPSGGINTGELFF. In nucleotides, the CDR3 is TGTGCCAGCAGCAAAGTCCCTAGCGGGGGTATTAACACCGGGGAGCTGTTTTTT.

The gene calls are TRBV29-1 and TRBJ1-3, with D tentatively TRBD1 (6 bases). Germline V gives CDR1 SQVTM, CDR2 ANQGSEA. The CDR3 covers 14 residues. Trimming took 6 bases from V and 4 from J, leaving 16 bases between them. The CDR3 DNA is TGCAGCGTGGGATATACAGGGAAAGGAAACACCATATATTTT. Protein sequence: CSVGYTGKGNTIYF.

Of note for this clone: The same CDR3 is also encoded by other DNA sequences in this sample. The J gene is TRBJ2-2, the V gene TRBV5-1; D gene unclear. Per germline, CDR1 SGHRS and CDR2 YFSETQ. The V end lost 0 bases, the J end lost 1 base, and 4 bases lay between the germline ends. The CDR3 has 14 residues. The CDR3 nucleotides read TGCGCCAGCAGCTTGGCCGGGAACACCGGGGAGCTGTTTTTT. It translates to CASSLAGNTGELFF.

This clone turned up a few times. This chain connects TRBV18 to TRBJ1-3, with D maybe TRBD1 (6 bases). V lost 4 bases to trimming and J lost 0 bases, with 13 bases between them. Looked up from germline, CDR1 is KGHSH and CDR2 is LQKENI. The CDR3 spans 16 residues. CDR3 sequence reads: CASSQGDPYSGNTIYF. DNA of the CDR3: TGTGCCAGCTCACAGGGGGACCCCTACTCTGGAAACACCATATATTTT.

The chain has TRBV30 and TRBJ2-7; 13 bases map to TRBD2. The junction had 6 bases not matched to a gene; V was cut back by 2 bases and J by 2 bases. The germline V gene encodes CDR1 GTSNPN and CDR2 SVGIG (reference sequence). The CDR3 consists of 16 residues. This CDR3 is CAWSPEGLAGTYEQYF. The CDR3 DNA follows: TGTGCCTGGAGTCCGGAGGGACTAGCGGGGACCTACGAGCAGTACTTC.

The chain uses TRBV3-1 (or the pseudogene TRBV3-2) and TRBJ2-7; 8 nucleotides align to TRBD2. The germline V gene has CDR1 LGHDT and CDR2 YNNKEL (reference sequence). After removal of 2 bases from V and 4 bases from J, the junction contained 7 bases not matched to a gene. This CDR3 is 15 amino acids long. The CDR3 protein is CASSQSGGLVYEQYF. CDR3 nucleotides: TGTGCCAGCAGCCAAAGCGGGGGCCTAGTATACGAGCAGTACTTC.

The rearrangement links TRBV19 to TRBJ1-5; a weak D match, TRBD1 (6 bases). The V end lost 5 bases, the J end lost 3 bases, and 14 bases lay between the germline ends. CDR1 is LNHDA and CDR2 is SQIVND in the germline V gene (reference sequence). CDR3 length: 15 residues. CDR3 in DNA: TGTGCCAGTAGTGTCGGGCAGGGGAACAATCAGCCCCAGCATTTT. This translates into CASSVGQGNNQPQHF. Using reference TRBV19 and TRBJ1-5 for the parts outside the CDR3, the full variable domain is DGGITQSPKYLFRKEGQNVTLSCEQNLNHDAMYWYRQDPGQGLRLIYYSQIVNDFQKGDIAEGYSVSREKKESFPLTVTSAQKNPTAFYLCASSVGQGNNQPQHFGDGTRLSIL.

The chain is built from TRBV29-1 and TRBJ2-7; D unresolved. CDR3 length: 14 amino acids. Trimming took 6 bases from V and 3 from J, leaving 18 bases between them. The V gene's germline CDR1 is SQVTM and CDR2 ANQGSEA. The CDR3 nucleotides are TGCAGCGTGATGGTACAGCCGAGTAACTACGAGCAGTACTTC. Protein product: CSVMVQPSNYEQYF.

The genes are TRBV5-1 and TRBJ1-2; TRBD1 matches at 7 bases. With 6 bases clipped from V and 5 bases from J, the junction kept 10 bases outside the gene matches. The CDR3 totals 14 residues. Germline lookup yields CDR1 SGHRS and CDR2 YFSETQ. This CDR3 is CASKEAGGFYGYTF. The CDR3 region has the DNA TGCGCCAGCAAGGAGGCAGGGGGATTTTATGGCTACACCTTC.

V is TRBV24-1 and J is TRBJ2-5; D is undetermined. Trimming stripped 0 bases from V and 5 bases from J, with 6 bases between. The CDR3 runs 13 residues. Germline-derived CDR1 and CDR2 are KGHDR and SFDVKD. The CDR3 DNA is TGTGCCACCAGTGATTTGGTAGAGGAGACCCAGTACTTC. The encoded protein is CATSDLVEETQYF.

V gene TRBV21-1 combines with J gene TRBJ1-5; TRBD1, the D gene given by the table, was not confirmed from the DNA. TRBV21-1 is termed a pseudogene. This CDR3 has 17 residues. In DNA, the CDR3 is TGTGCCAGCAGCAGACGGGACAGGGGGCGCGAAGATCAGCCCCAGCATTTT. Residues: CASSRRDRGREDQPQHF.

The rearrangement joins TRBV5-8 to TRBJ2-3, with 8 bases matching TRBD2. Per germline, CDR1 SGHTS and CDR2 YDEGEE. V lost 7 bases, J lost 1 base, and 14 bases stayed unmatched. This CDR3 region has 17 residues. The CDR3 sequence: CASPTGMAGGGTDTQYF. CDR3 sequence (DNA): TGTGCCAGCCCGACGGGAATGGCGGGGGGCGGCACAGATACGCAGTATTTT. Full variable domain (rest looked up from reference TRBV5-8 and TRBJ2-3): EAGVTQSPTHLIKTRGQQATLRCSPISGHTSVYWYQQALGLGLQFLLWYDEGEERNRGNFPPRFSGRQFPNYSSELNVNALELEDSALYLCASPTGMAGGGTDTQYFGPGTRLTVL.

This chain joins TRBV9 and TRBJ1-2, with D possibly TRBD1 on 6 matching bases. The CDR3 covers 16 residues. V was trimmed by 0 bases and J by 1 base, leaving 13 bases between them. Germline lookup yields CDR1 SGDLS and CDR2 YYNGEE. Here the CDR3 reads CASSVASRGGNYGYTF. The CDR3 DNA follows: TGTGCCAGCAGCGTAGCTTCCAGGGGCGGTAACTATGGCTACACCTTC.

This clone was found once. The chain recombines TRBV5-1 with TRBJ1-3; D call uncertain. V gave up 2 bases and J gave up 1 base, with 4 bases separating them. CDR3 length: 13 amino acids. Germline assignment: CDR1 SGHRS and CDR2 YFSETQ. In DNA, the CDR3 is TGCGCCAGCAGCTTAGAGTCTGGAAACACCATATATTTT. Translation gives CASSLESGNTIYF.

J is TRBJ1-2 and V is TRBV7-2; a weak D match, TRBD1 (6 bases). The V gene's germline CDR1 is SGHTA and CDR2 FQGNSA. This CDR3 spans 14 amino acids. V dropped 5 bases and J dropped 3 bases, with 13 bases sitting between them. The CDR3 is CASSPRTEYYGYTF. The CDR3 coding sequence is TGTGCCAGCAGCCCGCGGACAGAGTACTATGGCTACACCTTC.

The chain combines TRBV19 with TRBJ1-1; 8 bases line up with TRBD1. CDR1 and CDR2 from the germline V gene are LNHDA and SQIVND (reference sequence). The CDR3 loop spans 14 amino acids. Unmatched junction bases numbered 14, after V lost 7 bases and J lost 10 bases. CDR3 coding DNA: TGTGCCAGTAAAACAGGGGGTGACGCATGGATAGCTTTCTTT. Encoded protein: CASKTGGDAWIAFF.

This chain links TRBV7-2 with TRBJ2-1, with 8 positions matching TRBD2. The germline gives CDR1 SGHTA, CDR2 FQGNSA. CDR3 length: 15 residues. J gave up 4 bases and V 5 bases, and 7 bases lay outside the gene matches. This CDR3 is CASSPFSGGYNEQFF. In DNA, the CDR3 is TGTGCCAGCAGCCCGTTCAGCGGGGGTTACAATGAGCAGTTCTTC.

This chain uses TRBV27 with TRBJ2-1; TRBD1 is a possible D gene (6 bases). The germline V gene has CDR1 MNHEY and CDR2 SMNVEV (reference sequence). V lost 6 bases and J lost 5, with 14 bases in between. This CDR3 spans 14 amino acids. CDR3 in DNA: TGTGCCAGCAGGCGCACAGGGTGGGACAATGAGCAGTTCTTC. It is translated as CASRRTGWDNEQFF.

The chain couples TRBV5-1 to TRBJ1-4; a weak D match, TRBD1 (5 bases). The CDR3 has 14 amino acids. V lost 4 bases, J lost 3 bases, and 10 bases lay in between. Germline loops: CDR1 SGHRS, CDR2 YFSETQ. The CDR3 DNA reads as TGCGCCAGCAGCCCAGGGATGCCTAATGAAAAACTGTTTTTT. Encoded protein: CASSPGMPNEKLFF.